This record looks at one TCR beta chain sequence and its context. These data come from a study of T cell responses to AZD1222 COVID-19 vaccine. The method was immunoSEQ multiplex PCR; TCRdb's version includes in-frame clones alone and lacks a portion of them. Seen here are under 150,000 clones, over 85% observed once, and the top ten hold about 0.91%. The material sequenced was peripheral blood, taken on day 0 of AZD1222 vaccination. This sequence originates from an adult in good health.

This chain's CDR3 is CASSQMGVAASSGANVLTF. CDR3 nucleotide sequence: TGTGCCAGCAGCCAAATGGGTGTAGCGGCCTCCTCTGGGGCCAACGTCCTGACTTTC. V gene TRBV3-1 (or the pseudogene TRBV3-2) combines with J gene TRBJ2-6, with D possibly matching TRBD2 (6 bases). This CDR3 spans 19 amino acids. Germline-derived CDR1 and CDR2 are LGHDT and YNNKEL (reference sequence). The V gene lost 2 bases and the J gene lost 0 bases, with 17 bases spanning the gap.